The 20 T cell receptor beta chains below come from one sample, sequenced in a study of blood T cell repertoires in COVID-19. Assay: immunoSEQ multiplex PCR; the TCRdb copy retains only in-frame clones and omits some. The sample shows about 110,000 clones, roughly 80% of them seen only once. Sample: peripheral blood. These receptors all come from a woman aged 55 to 70 with acute or convalescent COVID-19.

This chain connects TRBV19 to TRBJ2-2, with D unclear. V lost 3 bases to trimming and J lost 7 bases, with 15 bases between them. The CDR3 runs to 15 residues. The V gene's germline CDR1 is LNHDA and CDR2 SQIVND (reference sequence). CDR3 nucleotide sequence: TGTGCCAGTAGTATCCCCCAGTTGTCAGGCGGGGAGCTGTTTTTT. This sequence encodes CASSIPQLSGGELFF.

This chain connects TRBV3-1 (or the pseudogene TRBV3-2) to TRBJ1-5, with D perhaps TRBD1 (5 bases). This CDR3 spans 13 amino acids. The germline V and J ends were trimmed by 2 bases and 7 bases, with 9 bases remaining between them. CDR1 and CDR2 (germline): LGHDT, YNNKEL (reference sequence). The CDR3 sequence is CASSQRGGQPQHF. The CDR3 DNA sequence: TGTGCCAGCAGCCAACGGGGGGGACAGCCCCAGCATTTT.

The V call is TRBV28, the J call TRBJ2-2; D possibly corresponds to TRBD1 (6 bases). The CDR3 has 15 amino acids. Trimming stripped 6 bases from V and 3 bases from J, with 14 bases between. CDR1 MDHEN and CDR2 SYDVKM come from the germline V gene. The CDR3 loop reads CASRSQGFDTGELFF. CDR3 nucleotide sequence: TGTGCCAGCAGATCACAGGGTTTTGACACCGGGGAGCTGTTTTTT.

This chain uses TRBV4-3 with TRBJ1-5; D gene ambiguous. The CDR3 extends over 13 amino acids. The V end was cut by 1 base, the J end by 5 bases, with 6 bases between. CDR1 is LGHNA and CDR2 is YSLEER in the germline V gene. The chain's CDR3 is CASSQARDQPQHF. CDR3 in DNA: TGCGCCAGCAGCCAAGCCCGCGATCAGCCCCAGCATTTT.

This clone was seen only a few times. This chain uses TRBV11-2 with TRBJ1-6; TRBD1 is a possible D gene (6 bases). Deletions cut 2 bases from V and 6 bases from J, with 11 bases between. CDR1 is SGHAT and CDR2 is FQNNGV in the germline V gene. This CDR3 is 15 amino acids long. CDR3 bases: TGTGCCAGCAGCTTACGGACAGACTTTAATTCACCCCTCCACTTT. Its translation: CASSLRTDFNSPLHF.

This chain links TRBV3-1 (or the pseudogene TRBV3-2) with TRBJ1-1; maybe TRBD1 (5 bases). In germline, CDR1 is LGHDT, CDR2 YNNKEL (reference sequence). Trimming left V 3 bases short and J 8 bases short, with 13 bases between. The CDR3 consists of 13 residues. The CDR3 spells CASSHGAGYEAFF. In DNA, the CDR3 is TGTGCCAGCAGCCACGGGGCGGGGTACGAAGCTTTCTTT.

The chain recombines TRBV27 with TRBJ1-2; 7 bases line up with TRBD1. V was clipped by 8 bases and J by 0 bases; unmatched bases: 12. The CDR3 has 16 amino acids. The V gene's germline CDR1 is MNHEY and CDR2 SMNVEV (reference sequence). The CDR3 loop is CASPRRQGLSNYGYTF. The CDR3 DNA is TGTGCCAGCCCTCGGAGACAGGGACTTTCTAACTATGGCTACACCTTC.

The CDR3 region is CAISESETTGYTF. CDR3 nucleotide sequence: TGTGCCATCAGTGAGTCTGAGACAACTGGCTACACCTTC. V usage is TRBV10-3 and J usage is TRBJ1-2, with no clear D. This CDR3 has 13 residues. V lost 0 bases and J 7 bases, leaving 9 bases between the germline ends. Germline-derived CDR1 and CDR2 are ENHRY and SYGVKD.

J is TRBJ2-1 and V is TRBV6-1; 10 bases fit TRBD2. The V segment lost 0 bases and the J segment 7 bases; nucleotides outside the gene matches: 6. The CDR3 is 16 amino acids. Germline values: CDR1 MNHNS, CDR2 SASEGT. The CDR3, as DNA: TGTGCCAGCAGTGAAGCGCTTCAGCGGGAGGGGAATGAGCAGTTCTTC. This sequence encodes CASSEALQREGNEQFF.

V gene TRBV4-2 combines with J gene TRBJ1-1; a possible D gene is TRBD1 (5 bases). The length of the CDR3 is 14 residues. Trimming stripped 0 bases from V and 4 bases from J, with 9 bases between. CDR1 and CDR2 (germline): LGHNA, YNFKEQ. The CDR3 coding sequence is TGTGCCAGCAGCCAAGAGGGGGGAGGCACTGAAGCTTTCTTT. Translating gives CASSQEGGGTEAFF.

Worth noting for this clone: The junction departs from the called germline gene at one end, perhaps through a read error. This rearrangement joins TRBV11-2 to TRBJ1-1; D is unresolved. The CDR3 has 13 amino acids. Germline CDR1 and CDR2: SGHAT and FQNNGV. As DNA, the CDR3 is TGTGCCAGCAGCTTAGCAGTGAACGCTGAAGCTTTCTTT. Translated, it gives CASSLAVNAEAFF.

The chain links TRBV30 to TRBJ1-1; D may be TRBD1 (6 bases). There are 14 residues in the CDR3. V lost 6 bases and J lost 5, with 19 bases in between. Germline V gene data show CDR1 as GTSNPN and CDR2 as SVGIG (reference sequence). CDR3 sequence (DNA): TGTGCCTGTAAAAAAGGGGGAACGCCGACTGAAGCTTTCTTT. This codes for CACKKGGTPTEAFF.

In its sample, this clone was seen once. The chain links TRBV27 to TRBJ2-7; the D gene is possibly TRBD2 (5 bases). CDR3 length: 14 residues. Trimming removed 2 bases at V and 1 base at J, with 9 bases between. The germline CDR1 and CDR2 sequences are MNHEY and SMNVEV (reference sequence). This CDR3 reads CASSLGGRSYEQYF. The CDR3 region has the DNA TGTGCCAGCAGTTTAGGAGGCAGGTCCTACGAGCAGTACTTC.

The chain joins TRBV10-3 to TRBJ1-4, with 10 bases identical to TRBD1. CDR1 and CDR2 (germline): ENHRY, SYGVKD. The length of the CDR3 is 18 residues. V trimming: 3 bases; J trimming: 8 bases; junction bases outside the gene matches: 15. The CDR3 region is CAISDPSPDRGPGEKLFF. The CDR3 bases are TGTGCCATCAGTGACCCCTCCCCAGACAGGGGGCCAGGCGAAAAACTGTTTTTT.

This sequence joins TRBV28 and TRBJ2-4; possible D gene TRBD1, 5 bases. Germline loops: CDR1 MDHEN, CDR2 SYDVKM. CDR3 length: 15 amino acids. With 6 bases removed from V and 3 bases from J, the gap between germline ends came to 15 bases. The DNA of the CDR3 is TGTGCCAGCAGATCCCAGGGAAGAGGCAAAAACATTCAGTACTTC. Translating it yields CASRSQGRGKNIQYF.

The chain has TRBV4-1 and TRBJ1-2; 7 nucleotides line up with TRBD1. V lost 4 bases to trimming and J lost 3 bases; unmatched junction nucleotides: 8. Germline assignment: CDR1 MGHRA and CDR2 YSYEKL. This CDR3 has 15 residues. The CDR3 DNA reads TGCGCCAGCAGCCTGGGACAGTTGCGGGACTATGGCTACACCTTC. Translating gives CASSLGQLRDYGYTF.

A few counts support this clone. V and J are TRBV28 and TRBJ1-2; TRBD1 matches at 11 bases. The CDR3 has 15 residues. CDR1 is MDHEN and CDR2 is SYDVKM in the germline V gene. V shed 6 bases and J 3 bases; nucleotides not matched to a gene: 6. This chain's CDR3 is CASRLGQGADYGYTF. Here the CDR3 DNA reads TGTGCCAGCAGGCTCGGACAGGGGGCAGACTATGGCTACACCTTC.

The genes are TRBV6-5 and TRBJ1-1, with no clear D. From germline, CDR1 is MNHEY and CDR2 SVGAGI. The CDR3 totals 13 residues. Between the trimmed V and J ends, which lost 2 bases and 2 bases, there was a span of 6 bases. The CDR3 loop reads CASSYRYNTEAFF. As DNA, the CDR3 is TGTGCCAGCAGTTACCGGTATAACACTGAAGCTTTCTTT.

In this sample, this clone turned up a few times. This rearrangement joins TRBV5-1 to TRBJ2-3, with D tentatively TRBD2 (6 bases). The CDR3 is made up of 15 amino acids. Germline values: CDR1 SGHRS, CDR2 YFSETQ. The germline V and J ends were trimmed by 2 bases and 3 bases, with 13 bases remaining between them. This CDR3 reads CASSFSGSLTDTQYF. DNA of the CDR3: TGCGCCAGCAGCTTTTCCGGGAGCCTAACAGATACGCAGTATTTT.

At least ten counts were recorded for this clone. This chain links TRBV20-1 with TRBJ1-5, with D unclear. CDR1 and CDR2 (germline): DFQATT, SNEGSKA (reference sequence). Trimming stripped 3 bases from V and 12 bases from J, with 12 bases between. The CDR3 runs to 11 residues. The chain's CDR3 is CSASRSGSQHF. CDR3 nucleotides: TGCAGTGCTAGCCGCTCCGGGAGCCAGCATTTT.